The rows below give T cell receptor beta chains drawn from one sample of a study of neurological immune-mediated disorders. One entry per CDR3 protein, called by TCRdb with MiXCR from the 5' RACE reads. The sample contains around 23,000 distinct CDR3 sequences, about an eighth of which appear only once. The sample taken for sequencing was PBMCs. The receptors were gathered from a woman between 40 and 55 years old with HTLV-1-associated myelopathy (HAM/TSP). Each CDR3 is given with its conserved first and last residue. A D gene is named only where the DNA matches it firmly. The size of a clone is reported for some rows only, either as once, few or many, or as a class for expanded clones.

j_call | d_call | v_call | clone_size | cdr3_aa | cdr3_nt
TRBJ1-1 | TRBD1 | TRBV6-6 | many | CASRTGATEAFF | TGTGCCAGCAGGACAGGGGCTACTGAAGCTTTCTTT
TRBJ2-5 | TRBD2 | TRBV10-2 | many | CASSGPVASGGAETQYF | TGCGCCAGCAGTGGGCCAGTCGCTAGCGGGGGGGCCGAGACCCAGTACTTC
TRBJ2-5 | TRBD2 | TRBV10-3 | many | CAISGLAGVLETQYF | TGTGCCATCAGCGGACTAGCGGGAGTTCTGGAGACCCAGTACTTC
TRBJ1-6 | . | TRBV6-5 | many | CASSEKRRYNSPLHF | TGTGCCAGCAGTGAAAAAAGGAGGTATAATTCACCCCTCCACTTT
TRBJ2-5 | TRBD1 | TRBV28 | many | CASSLFGLQGVETQYF | TGTGCCAGCAGTTTATTCGGTCTGCAGGGGGTTGAGACCCAGTACTTC
TRBJ2-5 | TRBD1 | TRBV5-1 | many | CASSLGPDRSETQYF | TGCGCCAGCAGCTTGGGGCCGGACAGGTCAGAGACCCAGTACTTC
TRBJ2-5 | . | TRBV4-1 | . | CVSSQDGWSKTQYF | TGCGTCAGCAGCCAAGATGGCTGGTCGAAGACCCAGTACTTC
TRBJ2-2 | . | TRBV10-3 | . | CAITGRTNTGELFF | TGTGCCATAACTGGCAGGACGAACACCGGGGAGCTGTTTTTT
TRBJ1-2 | TRBD1 | TRBV20-1 | many | CSAKIPGQGLAGYTF | TGCAGTGCTAAAATCCCGGGACAGGGGTTGGCTGGCTACACCTTC
TRBJ2-3 | . | TRBV6-5 | many | CASSYSMGQTDTQYF | TGTGCCAGCAGTTACTCAATGGGGCAGACAGATACGCAGTATTTT
TRBJ1-2 | . | TRBV5-1 | many | CASSLGPWGGYGYTF | TGCGCCAGCAGCTTGGGGCCATGGGGCGGCTATGGCTACACCTTC
TRBJ2-7 | . | TRBV12-3/TRBV12-4 | many | CASTIARGGGPSGEQYF | TGTGCCAGCACCATCGCTAGGGGCGGGGGCCCTTCGGGGGAGCAGTACTTC
TRBJ2-5 | TRBD2 | TRBV4-1 | few | CASSQLAGYETQYF | TGCGCCAGCAGCCAACTAGCGGGGTACGAGACCCAGTACTTC
TRBJ2-5 | TRBD2 | TRBV20-1 | many | CSARDLQRGDQETQYF | TGCAGTGCTAGAGATCTGCAGCGGGGGGACCAAGAGACCCAGTACTTC
TRBJ2-1 | TRBD2 | TRBV5-1 | many | CASYGTSQYNEQFF | TGCGCCAGTTATGGGACTAGCCAGTACAATGAGCAGTTCTTC
TRBJ1-2 | . | TRBV7-9 | many | CASTRDRSYGYTF | TGTGCCAGCACCCGAGACAGGAGCTATGGCTACACCTTC
TRBJ1-1 | . | TRBV5-1 | . | CASSSKPGGNTEAFF | TGCGCCAGCAGCTCTAAACCCGGGGGGAACACTGAAGCTTTCTTT
TRBJ1-6 | . | TRBV7-9 | many | CASSSGDSPLHF | TGTGCCAGCAGCTCCGGTGATTCACCCCTCCACTTT
TRBJ1-4 | . | TRBV6-5 | many | CASSYMGATNEKLFF | TGTGCCAGCAGTTACATGGGAGCAACTAATGAAAAACTGTTTTTT
TRBJ2-7 | . | TRBV6-6 | many | CASSYGTDYEQYF | TGTGCCAGCAGTTACGGAACAGACTACGAGCAGTACTTC
TRBJ2-2 | . | TRBV7-2 | many | CASSLASGINTGELFF | TGTGCCAGCAGCTTAGCTAGCGGAATAAACACCGGGGAGCTGTTTTTT
TRBJ1-2 | . | TRBV5-1 | many | CASSLLWPQEGYTF | TGCGCCAGCAGCTTGTTATGGCCTCAGGAGGGCTACACCTTC
TRBJ2-1 | . | TRBV14 | many | CASSQGGVYNEQFF | TGTGCCAGCAGCCAAGGTGGTGTCTACAATGAGCAGTTCTTC
TRBJ1-2 | . | TRBV20-1 | many | CSANRAGHGYTF | TGCAGTGCCAACAGGGCAGGGCATGGCTACACCTTC
TRBJ2-3 | TRBD1 | TRBV6-2/TRBV6-3 | many | CASSLGQGTSTDTQYF | TGTGCCAGCAGTCTCGGACAGGGGACAAGCACAGATACGCAGTATTTT
TRBJ2-7 | TRBD1 | TRBV6-1 | many | CASSAGGGYEQYF | TGTGCCAGCAGTGCAGGGGGCGGCTACGAGCAGTACTTC
TRBJ2-5 | . | TRBV9 | many | CASSAQETQYF | TGTGCCAGCAGCGCCCAAGAGACCCAGTACTTC
TRBJ1-3 | . | TRBV5-1 | many | CASSLSGAGNTIYF | TGCGCCAGCAGCTTGAGCGGGGCTGGAAACACCATATATTTT
TRBJ2-1 | TRBD2 | TRBV7-8 | . | CASSLDLAGVDEQFF | TGTGCCAGCAGCTTAGATCTAGCGGGGGTTGATGAGCAGTTCTTC
TRBJ2-5 | . | TRBV24-1 | medium-sized | CATSEKTGQETQYF | TGTGCCACCAGTGAAAAGACAGGTCAAGAGACCCAGTACTTC
TRBJ2-6 | . | TRBV5-1 | many | CASSFTPHKADVSGANVLTF | TGCGCCAGCAGCTTCACCCCACACAAAGCGGATGTATCTGGGGCCAACGTCCTGACTTTC
TRBJ1-2 | . | TRBV20-1 | many | CSARPGAGYGYTF | TGCAGTGCTAGGCCAGGGGCCGGCTATGGCTACACCTTC
TRBJ1-4 | TRBD1 | TRBV20-1 | many | CSAARTGREKLFF | TGCAGTGCTGCGAGGACAGGGCGGGAAAAACTGTTTTTT
TRBJ2-3 | . | TRBV10-3 | many | CAIRPGGDTQYF | TGTGCCATCAGGCCCGGTGGAGATACGCAGTATTTT
TRBJ1-1 | . | TRBV20-1 | many | CSARTGTPTEAFF | TGCAGTGCTAGGACCGGGACACCCACTGAAGCTTTCTTT
TRBJ1-1 | TRBD1 | TRBV20-1 | many | CSAPGGSNTEAFF | TGCAGTGCACCAGGGGGCTCGAACACTGAAGCTTTCTTT
TRBJ2-2 | . | TRBV5-5 | many | CASSSVLTGELFF | TGTGCCAGCAGTTCAGTGTTAACCGGGGAGCTGTTTTTT
TRBJ1-4 | TRBD1 | TRBV4-1 | many | CASSPDREQGKLFF | TGCGCCAGCAGCCCCGACAGGGAGCAGGGAAAACTGTTTTTT
TRBJ1-5 | TRBD1 | TRBV12-3/TRBV12-4 | many | CASALTGRNQPQHF | TGTGCCAGCGCCTTGACAGGGAGGAATCAGCCCCAGCATTTT
TRBJ1-3 | . | TRBV14 | few | CASSQEANKFSTTGNTIYF | TGTGCCAGCAGCCAAGAGGCAAACAAATTTTCCACCACCGGAAACACCATATATTTT
TRBJ2-1 | . | TRBV5-6 | many | CASSLGPFTGSSYNEQFF | TGTGCCAGCAGCTTGGGGCCCTTTACAGGGAGCTCCTACAATGAGCAGTTCTTC
TRBJ2-1 | TRBD2 | TRBV28 | many | CASASWGGSSYNEQFF | TGTGCCAGTGCTTCCTGGGGCGGGAGCTCCTACAATGAGCAGTTCTTC
TRBJ2-5 | TRBD1 | TRBV11-2 | many | CVSSQGQGRQETQYF | TGTGTCAGCAGCCAGGGACAGGGGCGCCAAGAGACCCAGTACTTC
TRBJ2-7 | . | TRBV29-1 | . | CSVAFDGYEQYF | TGTAGCGTTGCCTTCGACGGATACGAGCAGTACTTC
TRBJ1-2 | . | TRBV10-2 | many | CATWGGEGYTF | TGCGCCACCTGGGGCGGGGAGGGCTACACCTTC